This T cell receptor beta chain stems from a study of T-cell memory formation after mild COVID-19. Background on the study: In these data, TCR clusters were largely donor specific. Study-wide findings and caveats: CD4/CD8 balance held among clones contracting day 15 to 85, and later expanders leaned CD4+. Cross-reactive memory appears to have joined, as suggested by some responding clones showing up in pre-infection memory.

Germline CDR1 KGHSH, CDR2 LQKENI. The CDR3 runs to 16 residues. V dropped 3 bases and J dropped 3 bases, with 17 bases sitting between them. This clonotype was seen repeatedly, ten times or more. What it binds is unknown. Each CDR3 protein gets one entry after TCRdb re-called the 5' RACE reads with MiXCR. The sample contains about 44,000 distinct CDR3 sequences, 5.5% to 8.5% of which appear only once. The chain couples TRBV18 to TRBJ1-2; D uncertain. Sequencing used PBMCs or a T cell subset sorted from them (not recorded which). This sequence was found in an adult who had mild COVID-19 (a few samples of this study predate the infection). Cell type and time point are not known. The CDR3 DNA reads TGTGCCAGCTCACCTCCCGGAGCAGGCGGCGACTATGGCTACACCTTC. It is translated as CASSPPGAGGDYGYTF. Drawing the rest from reference TRBV18 and TRBJ1-2, the complete variable domain is NAGVMQNPRHLVRRRGQEARLRCSPMKGHSHVYWYRQLPEEGLKFMVYLQKENIIDESGMPKERFSAEFPKEGPSILRIQQVVRGDSAAYFCASSPPGAGGDYGYTFGSGTRLTVV.